This T cell receptor (beta chain) is drawn from a study of blood T cell repertoires in COVID-19. Study information: Spain, Italy and the United States supplied samples that represented acute and convalescent COVID-19. The analysed material was cDNA or gDNA that came from T cells, B-cell-depleted T cells, or PBMCs.

The V gene lost 3 bases and the J gene lost 7 bases, with 16 bases spanning the gap. This CDR3 has 16 residues. Germline V gives CDR1 MDHEN, CDR2 SYDVKM. This clone was observed once. Original methodology: Counts of nucleated cells, estimated from reference gene primer amplification, were obtained. Libraries were prepared by immunoSEQ multiplex PCR; TCRdb keeps only in-frame clonotypes and omits some of them. Clone size and the V and J calls come from that table; the DNA yielded D and trimming. The table shows about 260,000 clones, with nearly 90% occurring only once. The TCR sequence derives from a human donor in a cohort sampled during active COVID-19. V gene TRBV28 combines with J gene TRBJ1-6; no reliable D call. Sequenced material: peripheral blood. The CDR3 nucleotides are TGTGCCAGCAGTTTCGTTCGTGCACAGTGGAATTCACCCCTCCACTTT. It is translated as CASSFVRAQWNSPLHF. The full variable domain, rest sourced from reference TRBV28 and TRBJ1-6, is DVKVTQSSRYLVKRTGEKVFLECVQDMDHENMFWYRQDPGLGLRLIYFSYDVKMKEKGDIPEGYSVSREKKERFSLILESASTNQTSMYLCASSFVRAQWNSPLHFGNGTRLTVT.